Given below is one TCR beta chain in context. The entry originates in a study of CXCR3-negative and CXCR3-positive naive CD8 T cells. 5' RACE with UMI labels generated the TRB cDNA libraries. No DNA is given; TCRdb re-called the 5' RACE reads and lists each CDR3 protein once. Here the sample table reports approximately 88,000 distinct CDR3 sequences. Germline CDR1 is SGDLS and CDR2 is YYNGEE. CDR3 length equals 14 residues. The TCR comes from a human donor in good health. Some clones in this sample may be carry-over from other donors' samples. The sequenced material came from naive CXCR3- CD8+ T cells from blood. Subset meaning: CD45RO-CCR7+CD27+CD95- naive CD8+ T cells lacking CXCR3 (TNR3-). The chain couples TRBV9 to TRBJ2-7; checking the TCRdb D call of TRBD1 is not possible without DNA. Here the CDR3 reads CASSVGDSSYEQYF.